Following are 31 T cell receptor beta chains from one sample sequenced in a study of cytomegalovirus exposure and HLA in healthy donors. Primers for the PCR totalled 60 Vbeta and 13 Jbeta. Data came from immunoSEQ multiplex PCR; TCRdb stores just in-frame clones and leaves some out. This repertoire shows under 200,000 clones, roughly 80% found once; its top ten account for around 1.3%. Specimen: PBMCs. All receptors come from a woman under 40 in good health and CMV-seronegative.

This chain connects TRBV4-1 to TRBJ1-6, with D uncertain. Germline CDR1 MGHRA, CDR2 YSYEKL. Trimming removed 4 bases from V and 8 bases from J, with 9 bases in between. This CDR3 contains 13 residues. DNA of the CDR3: TGCGCCAGCAGCCTTACGCTAGATTCACCCCTCCACTTT. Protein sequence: CASSLTLDSPLHF.

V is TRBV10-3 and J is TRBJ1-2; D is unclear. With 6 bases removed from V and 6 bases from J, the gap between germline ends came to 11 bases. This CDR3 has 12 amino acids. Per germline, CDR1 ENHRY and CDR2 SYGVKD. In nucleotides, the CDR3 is TGTGCCATCAGACCCCACGGGGATGGCTACACCTTC. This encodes CAIRPHGDGYTF.

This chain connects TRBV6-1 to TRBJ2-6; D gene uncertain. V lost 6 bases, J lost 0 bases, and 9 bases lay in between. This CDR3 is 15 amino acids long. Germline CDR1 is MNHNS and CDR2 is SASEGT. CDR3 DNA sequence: TGTGCCAGCAGCTTACACCTCTCTGGGGCCAACGTCCTGACTTTC. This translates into CASSLHLSGANVLTF.

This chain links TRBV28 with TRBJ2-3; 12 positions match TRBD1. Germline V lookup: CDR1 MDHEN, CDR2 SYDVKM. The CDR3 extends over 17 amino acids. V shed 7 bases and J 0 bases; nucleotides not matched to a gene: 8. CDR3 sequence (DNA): TGTGCCAGCATCCCGGGACAGGGGGCGCTGAGCACAGATACGCAGTATTTT. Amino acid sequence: CASIPGQGALSTDTQYF. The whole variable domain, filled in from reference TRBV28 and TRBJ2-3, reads DVKVTQSSRYLVKRTGEKVFLECVQDMDHENMFWYRQDPGLGLRLIYFSYDVKMKEKGDIPEGYSVSREKKERFSLILESASTNQTSMYLCASIPGQGALSTDTQYFGPGTRLTVL.

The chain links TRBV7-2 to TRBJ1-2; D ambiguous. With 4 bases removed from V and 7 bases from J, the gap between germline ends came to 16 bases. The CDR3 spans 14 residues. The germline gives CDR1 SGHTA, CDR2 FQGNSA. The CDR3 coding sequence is TGTGCCAGCAGCTCTTCAACTCGATCCGCTGGCTACACCTTC. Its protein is CASSSSTRSAGYTF.

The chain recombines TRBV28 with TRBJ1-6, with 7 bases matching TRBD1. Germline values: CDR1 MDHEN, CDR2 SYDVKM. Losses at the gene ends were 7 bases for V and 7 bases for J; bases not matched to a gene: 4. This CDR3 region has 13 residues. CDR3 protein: CASTGRGNSPLHF. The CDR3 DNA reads TGTGCCAGCACGGGCAGGGGGAATTCACCCCTCCACTTT.

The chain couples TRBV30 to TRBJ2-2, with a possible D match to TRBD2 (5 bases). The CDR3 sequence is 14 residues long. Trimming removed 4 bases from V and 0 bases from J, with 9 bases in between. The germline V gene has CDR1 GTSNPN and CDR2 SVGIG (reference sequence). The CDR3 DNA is TGTGCCTGGACTAGCAGATCGAACACCGGGGAGCTGTTTTTT. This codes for CAWTSRSNTGELFF.

The CDR3 region is CAWSAGGFEQYF. As DNA, the CDR3 is TGTGCCTGGAGTGCCGGGGGGTTCGAGCAGTACTTC. The V and J genes are TRBV30 and TRBJ2-5; TRBD2 aligns across 7 bases. The DNA matches TRBJ2-7 better at its end, which makes the J call doubtful. This CDR3 region has 12 residues. Germline V CDR1 and CDR2: GTSNPN, SVGIG (reference sequence).

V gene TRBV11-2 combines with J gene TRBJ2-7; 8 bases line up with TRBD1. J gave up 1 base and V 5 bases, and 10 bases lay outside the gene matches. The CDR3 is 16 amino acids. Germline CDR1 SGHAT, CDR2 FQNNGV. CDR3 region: CASSPLGYRGSYEQYF. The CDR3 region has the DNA TGTGCCAGCAGCCCACTCGGCTACAGGGGGTCCTACGAGCAGTACTTC.

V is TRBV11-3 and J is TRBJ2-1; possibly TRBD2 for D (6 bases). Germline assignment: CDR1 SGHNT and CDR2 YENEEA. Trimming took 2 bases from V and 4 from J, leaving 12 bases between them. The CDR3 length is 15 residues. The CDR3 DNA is TGTGCCAGCAGCTTAAGGATGGGGGGATACAATGAGCAGTTCTTC. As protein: CASSLRMGGYNEQFF.

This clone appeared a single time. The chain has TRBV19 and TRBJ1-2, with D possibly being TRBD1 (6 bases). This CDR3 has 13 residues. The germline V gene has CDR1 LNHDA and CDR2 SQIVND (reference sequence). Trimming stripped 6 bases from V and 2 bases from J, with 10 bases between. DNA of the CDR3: TGTGCCAGTAGCCCCCAGGGGAACTATGGCTACACCTTC. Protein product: CASSPQGNYGYTF. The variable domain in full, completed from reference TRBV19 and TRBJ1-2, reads DGGITQSPKYLFRKEGQNVTLSCEQNLNHDAMYWYRQDPGQGLRLIYYSQIVNDFQKGDIAEGYSVSREKKESFPLTVTSAQKNPTAFYLCASSPQGNYGYTFGSGTRLTVV.

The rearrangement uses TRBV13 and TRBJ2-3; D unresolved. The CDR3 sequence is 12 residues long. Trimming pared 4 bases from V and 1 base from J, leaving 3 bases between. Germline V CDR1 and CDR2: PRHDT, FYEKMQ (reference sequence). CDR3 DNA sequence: TGTGCCAGCAGCTCTCGCACAGATACGCAGTATTTT. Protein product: CASSSRTDTQYF.

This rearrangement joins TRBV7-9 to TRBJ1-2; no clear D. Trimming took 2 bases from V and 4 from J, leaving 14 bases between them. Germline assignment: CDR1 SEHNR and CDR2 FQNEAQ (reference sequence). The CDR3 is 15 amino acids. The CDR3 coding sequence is TGTGCCAGCAGCTTACCAGGAGCCGGGAGCTATGGCTACACCTTC. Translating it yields CASSLPGAGSYGYTF.

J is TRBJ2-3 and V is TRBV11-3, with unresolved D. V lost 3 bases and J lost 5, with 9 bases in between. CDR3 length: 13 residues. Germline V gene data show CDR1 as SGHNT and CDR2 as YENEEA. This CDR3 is CASSLRLRDTQYF. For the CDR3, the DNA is TGTGCCAGCAGCTTGCGCCTCCGAGATACGCAGTATTTT. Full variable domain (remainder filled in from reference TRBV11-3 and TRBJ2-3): EAGVVQSPRYKIIEKKQPVAFWCNPISGHNTLYWYLQNLGQGPELLIRYENEEAVDDSQLPKDRFSAERLKGVDSTLKIQPAELGDSAVYLCASSLRLRDTQYFGPGTRLTVL.

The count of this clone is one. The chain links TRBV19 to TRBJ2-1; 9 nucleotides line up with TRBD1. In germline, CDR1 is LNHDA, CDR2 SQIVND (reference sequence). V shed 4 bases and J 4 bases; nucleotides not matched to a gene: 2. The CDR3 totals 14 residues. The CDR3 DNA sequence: TGTGCCAGTAGTAGGGACAGGGCATACAATGAGCAGTTCTTC. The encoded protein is CASSRDRAYNEQFF. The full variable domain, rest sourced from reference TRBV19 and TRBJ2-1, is DGGITQSPKYLFRKEGQNVTLSCEQNLNHDAMYWYRQDPGQGLRLIYYSQIVNDFQKGDIAEGYSVSREKKESFPLTVTSAQKNPTAFYLCASSRDRAYNEQFFGPGTRLTVL.

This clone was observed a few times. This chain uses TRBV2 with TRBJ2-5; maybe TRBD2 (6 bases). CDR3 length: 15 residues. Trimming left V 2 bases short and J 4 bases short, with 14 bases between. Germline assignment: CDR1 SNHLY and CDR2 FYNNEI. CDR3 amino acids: CASSETLGRGETQYF. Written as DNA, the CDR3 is TGTGCCAGCAGTGAAACGTTAGGGCGGGGAGAGACCCAGTACTTC.

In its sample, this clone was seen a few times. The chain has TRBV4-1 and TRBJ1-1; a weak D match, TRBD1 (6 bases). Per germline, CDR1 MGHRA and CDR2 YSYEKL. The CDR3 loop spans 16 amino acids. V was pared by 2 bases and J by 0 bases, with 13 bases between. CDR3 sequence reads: CASSQRGGVMNTEAFF. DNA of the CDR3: TGCGCCAGCAGCCAAAGGGGGGGGGTAATGAACACTGAAGCTTTCTTT.

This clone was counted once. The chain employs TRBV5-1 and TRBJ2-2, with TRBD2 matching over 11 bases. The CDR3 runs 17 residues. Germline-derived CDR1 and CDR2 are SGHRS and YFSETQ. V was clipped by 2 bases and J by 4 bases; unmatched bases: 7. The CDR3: CASSLLTSGVSTGELFF. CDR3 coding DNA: TGCGCCAGCAGCTTATTGACTAGCGGGGTTTCCACCGGGGAGCTGTTTTTT.

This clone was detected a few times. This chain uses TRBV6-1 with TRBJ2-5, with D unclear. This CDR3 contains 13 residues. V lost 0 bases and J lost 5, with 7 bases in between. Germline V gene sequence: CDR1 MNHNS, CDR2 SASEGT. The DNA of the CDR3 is TGTGCCAGCAGTGAAGCGATGAGGGAGACCCAGTACTTC. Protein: CASSEAMRETQYF.

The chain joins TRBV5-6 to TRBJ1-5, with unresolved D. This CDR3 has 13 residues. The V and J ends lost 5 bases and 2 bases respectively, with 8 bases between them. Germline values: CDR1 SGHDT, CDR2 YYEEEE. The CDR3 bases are TGTGCCAGCAGTGGCAGTCGCAATCAGCCCCAGCATTTT. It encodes CASSGSRNQPQHF.

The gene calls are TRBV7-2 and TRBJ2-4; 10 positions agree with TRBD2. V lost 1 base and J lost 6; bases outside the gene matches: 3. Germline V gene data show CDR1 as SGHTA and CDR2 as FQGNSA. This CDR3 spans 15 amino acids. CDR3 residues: CASSLVLAGVNIQYF. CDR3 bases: TGTGCCAGCAGCTTAGTGCTAGCGGGGGTAAACATTCAGTACTTC.

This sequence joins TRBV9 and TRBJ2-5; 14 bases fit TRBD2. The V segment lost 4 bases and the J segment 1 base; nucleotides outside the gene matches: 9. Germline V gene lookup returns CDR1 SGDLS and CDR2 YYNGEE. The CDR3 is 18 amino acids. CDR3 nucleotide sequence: TGTGCCAGCAGCTCTACGACTAGCGGGGGGGCCCGCCAAGAGACCCAGTACTTC. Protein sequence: CASSSTTSGGARQETQYF.

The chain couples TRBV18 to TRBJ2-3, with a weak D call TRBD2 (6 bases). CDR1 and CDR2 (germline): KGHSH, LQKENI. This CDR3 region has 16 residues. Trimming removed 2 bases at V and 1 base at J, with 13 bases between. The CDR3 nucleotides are TGTGCCAGCTCACCAGTTCAGGGCGGGGGCACAGATACGCAGTATTTT. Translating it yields CASSPVQGGGTDTQYF.

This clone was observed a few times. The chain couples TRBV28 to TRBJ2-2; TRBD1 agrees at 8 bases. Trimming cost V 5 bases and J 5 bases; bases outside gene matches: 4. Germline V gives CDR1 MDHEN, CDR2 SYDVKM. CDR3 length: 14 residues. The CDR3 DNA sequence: TGTGCCAGCAGTGGGGACAGGAGAACCGGGGAGCTGTTTTTT. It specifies CASSGDRRTGELFF.

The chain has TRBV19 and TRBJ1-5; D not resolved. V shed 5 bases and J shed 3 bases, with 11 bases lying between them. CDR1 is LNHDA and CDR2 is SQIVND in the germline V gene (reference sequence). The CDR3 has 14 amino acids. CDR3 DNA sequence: TGTGCCAGTAGTCTCAACAGATACAATCAGCCCCAGCATTTT. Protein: CASSLNRYNQPQHF.

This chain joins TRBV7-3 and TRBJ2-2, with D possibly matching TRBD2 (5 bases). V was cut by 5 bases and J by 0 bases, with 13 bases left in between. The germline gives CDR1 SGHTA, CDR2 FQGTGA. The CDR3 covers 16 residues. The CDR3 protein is CASSQGGFANTGELFF. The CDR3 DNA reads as TGTGCCAGCAGCCAAGGCGGGTTCGCGAACACCGGGGAGCTGTTTTTT.

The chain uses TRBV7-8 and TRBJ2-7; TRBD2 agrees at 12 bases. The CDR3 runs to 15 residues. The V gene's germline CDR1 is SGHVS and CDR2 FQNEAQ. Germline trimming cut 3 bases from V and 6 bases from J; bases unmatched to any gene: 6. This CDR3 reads CASSFLAGGPPEQYF. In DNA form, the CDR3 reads TGTGCCAGCAGCTTCCTAGCGGGGGGGCCCCCCGAGCAGTACTTC.

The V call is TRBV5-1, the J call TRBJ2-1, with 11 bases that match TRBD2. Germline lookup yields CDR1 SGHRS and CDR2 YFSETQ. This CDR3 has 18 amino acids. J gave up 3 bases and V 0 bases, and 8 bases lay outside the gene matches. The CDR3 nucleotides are TGCGCCAGCAGCTTGGGGCCACTAGCGGGGGCCCTCTACAATGAGCAGTTCTTC. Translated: CASSLGPLAGALYNEQFF.

The CDR3, as DNA: TGTGCCAGCAGTTATTCCGGGACAGCTGAAGCTTTCTTT. This codes for CASSYSGTAEAFF. The chain couples TRBV6-5 to TRBJ1-1; TRBD1 agrees at 7 bases. This CDR3 is built from 13 residues. Germline CDR1 MNHEY, CDR2 SVGAGI. J lost 6 bases, V lost 3 bases, and 4 bases had no gene match.

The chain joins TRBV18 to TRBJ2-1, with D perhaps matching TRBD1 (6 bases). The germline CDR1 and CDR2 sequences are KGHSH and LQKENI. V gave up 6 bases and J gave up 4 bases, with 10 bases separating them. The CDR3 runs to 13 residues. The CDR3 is CASSQTGYNEQFF. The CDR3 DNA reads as TGTGCCAGCTCTCAAACAGGGTACAATGAGCAGTTCTTC. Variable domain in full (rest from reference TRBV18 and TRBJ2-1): NAGVMQNPRHLVRRRGQEARLRCSPMKGHSHVYWYRQLPEEGLKFMVYLQKENIIDESGMPKERFSAEFPKEGPSILRIQQVVRGDSAAYFCASSQTGYNEQFFGPGTRLTVL.

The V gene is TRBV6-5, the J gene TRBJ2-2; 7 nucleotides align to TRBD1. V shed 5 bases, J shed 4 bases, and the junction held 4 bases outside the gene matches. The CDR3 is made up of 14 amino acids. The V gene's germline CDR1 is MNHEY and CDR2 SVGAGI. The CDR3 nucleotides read TGTGCCAGCAGTCGGGACAGTAGCACCGGGGAGCTGTTTTTT. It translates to CASSRDSSTGELFF.